A single TCR beta chain is shown here with its context. What it recognizes is unknown. Germline V gene data show CDR1 as SGHNT and CDR2 as YYREEE (reference sequence). CDR3 length equals 17 residues. The junction had 12 bases not matched to a gene; V was cut back by 1 base and J by 4 bases. Using immunoSEQ multiplex PCR, the repertoire was profiled, and TCRdb retains in-frame clones only, with some absent. Of about 110,000 clones in the sample, approximately 86% were seen once. The source of the sample is a study of graft-versus-host responses after intestinal transplantation. Study summary: Transplant recipients had multivisceral, liver-intestinal, or isolated intestinal grafts.

The sequencing used unstimulated CD4+ T cells sorted from spleen or lymph node cells, collected before transplant. This clonotype originated in a human donor who was the organ donor for an intestinal transplant. V is TRBV5-4 and J is TRBJ2-5; the match to TRBD2 covers 8 bases. CDR3 in amino acids: CASSLWAAGGGPETQYF. In DNA, the CDR3 is TGTGCCAGCAGCTTGTGGGCGGCGGGGGGCGGGCCAGAGACCCAGTACTTC.